This TCR beta chain was retrieved from a study of blood T cell repertoires in COVID-19. Study-wide context: Both acute and convalescent COVID-19 samples were obtained from the United States, Italy and Spain. PBMCs, B-cell-depleted T cells, or T cells provided the cDNA or gDNA that made up the material.

Germline-derived CDR1 and CDR2 are SGHRS and YFSETQ. V gave up 3 bases and J gave up 4 bases; unmatched junction bases: 5. The CDR3 extends over 14 amino acids. Libraries were prepared by immunoSEQ multiplex PCR; TCRdb keeps only in-frame clonotypes and omits some of them. Among about 370,000 clones listed, approximately 89% were seen once. This clonotype was obtained from a woman aged 25 to 39 with COVID-19, enrolled during active disease. The chain combines TRBV5-1 with TRBJ2-7, with TRBD1 matching 9 bases. The material sequenced was peripheral blood. CDR3 in amino acids: CASSWGQGNYEQYF. CDR3 sequence (DNA): TGCGCCAGCAGCTGGGGACAGGGCAATTACGAGCAGTACTTC.